The clone carrying this TCR beta chain has a count of ten or more. Germline assignment: CDR1 SQVTM and CDR2 ANQGSEA. Trimming removed 6 bases from V and 4 bases from J, with 10 bases in between. This CDR3 is 12 amino acids long. This entry is derived from a study of early T cells in non-severe SARS-CoV-2 infection. Study at large: Chains were unpaired, as sequencing was done on bulk RNA from unsorted whole blood.

Each CDR3 protein gets one entry after TCRdb re-called the 5' RACE reads with MiXCR. Among around 28,000 distinct CDR3 sequences listed, around 4% were seen once. Specimen: whole blood. V gene TRBV29-1 combines with J gene TRBJ1-5; D unclear. The TCR sequence derives from an adult who was a healthcare worker with PCR-confirmed SARS-CoV-2 infection or an uninfected control (not recorded which). CDR3 DNA sequence: TGCAGCGTCTCCGAGGGAAATCAGCCCCAGCATTTT. Amino acid sequence: CSVSEGNQPQHF.